This record concerns one T cell receptor beta chain sequence. Its antigen is unidentified. This sample is drawn from a study of vaccination and CD4 T cells after COVID-19. Cultured CD4+ T-cell DNA underwent Oncomine TCR Beta short-read sequencing. TCRdb re-derived calls from the PCR reads in MiXCR, one entry per CDR3 protein. The profile covers 6,000 to 8,500 distinct CDR3 sequences, with about 76% appearing a single time and around 14% taken by the ten largest. Described treatment: roughly 10-day PBMC culture with coronavirus spike peptide pools or control peptides (ViraFEST assay). Using peptide pools, antigen-specific T cells were expanded in ViraFEST before TCRs were sequenced. Positive PCR dates ranged from March to December 2020; these dates predated US Alpha, Beta and Delta variants. V lost 5 bases to trimming and J lost 5 bases, with 15 bases between them. Germline lookup yields CDR1 SGHVS and CDR2 FNYEAQ. CDR3 length: 14 amino acids.

This chain joins TRBV7-6 and TRBJ1-2; no firm D call. This receptor was taken from a human donor who had recovered from COVID-19. The sample consisted of CD4+ T cells from blood, cultured in vitro. As DNA, the CDR3 is TGTGCCAGCAGCCCAGCCGGGGAGTCTTATGGCTACACCTTC. Amino acid sequence: CASSPAGESYGYTF.